This TCR beta chain is from a study of Ad26.COV2.S vaccination and SARS-CoV-2 variants. Across the study: Sample donor was a member of the COV1001 Ad26.COV2.S trial arm. Donor got 5x10^10 or 1x10^11 viral particles of Ad26.COV2.S.

This clone was recorded only once. V lost 0 bases and J 0 bases, leaving 5 bases between the germline ends. This CDR3 region has 14 residues. From germline, CDR1 is MNHEY and CDR2 SMNVEV (reference sequence). The sample's treatment: some 20 received Ad26.COV2.S at low or high dose, single or two shots; a few received placebo; per-sample allocation not given. Repertoires come from day 63 after the first vaccine or placebo injection. This table comes from immunoSEQ multiplex PCR, and its TCRdb copy is limited to in-frame clones, with some not included. The sample shows 450,000 to 550,000 clones, nearly 90% of them seen only once.

The sequence was collected from a person aged 18-65 years who received the Ad26.COV2.S COVID-19 vaccine or a placebo. Sequenced material: peripheral blood, taken in a trial of Ad26.COV2.S vaccine versus placebo. The chain joins TRBV27 to TRBJ2-5; D remains ambiguous. The DNA for the CDR3 is TGTGCCAGCAGTTTATCGTTGTACCAAGAGACCCAGTACTTC. This sequence encodes CASSLSLYQETQYF.